The clone carrying this T cell receptor beta chain was seen at least ten times. The antigen remains undetermined. Time point here: newly diagnosed GD, antithyroid drugs for less than 3 months. From RNA extracted from PBMCs, the TCR library was made. The V gene's germline CDR1 is ENHRY and CDR2 SYGVKD. The V and J ends lost 6 bases and 3 bases respectively, with 16 bases between them. This CDR3 contains 15 residues. The data are from a study of regulatory T cells in long-lasting Graves disease. Overall study results and limits: Sample size, which was small, may have reduced accuracy. Among samples with persistent disease, TRBV28, TRBJ1-2 and TRBJ2-5 were favored.

CDR3 regions were amplified by Arm-PCR using iRepertoire HTBI primers to build TCR beta libraries. TCRdb reprocessed the multiplex PCR reads with MiXCR, giving one entry per CDR3 protein. Among approximately 360,000 distinct CDR3 sequences listed, about 12% were seen once. The same sample was also studied in work on T cells in Graves' hyperthyroidism and ophthalmopathy. From that paper: A set of HTBI primers served as the primers for a first-round RT-PCR of the TCR CDR3. The model anticipated ophthalmopathy a median about six months pre-onset.

The TCR comes from a young woman with Graves disease. The chain joins TRBV10-3 to TRBJ2-3, with D possibly TRBD2 on 5 matching bases. Source: peripheral blood mononuclear cells (PBMCs), taken at new diagnosis, from a patient treated with antithyroid drugs. The CDR3 DNA reads as TGTGCCATCAGGGGGAGTGCGGGTAGGACAGATACGCAGTATTTT. This codes for CAIRGSAGRTDTQYF.